This TCR beta chain was sequenced for a study of Ad26.COV2.S vaccination and SARS-CoV-2 variants. Measured with immunoSEQ multiplex PCR; TCRdb has only the in-frame clones, and not every one. The top ten hold roughly 1.5% of the sample, which has roughly 700,000 clones, 80% to 90% seen once. The CDR3 has 14 amino acids. V was cut by 2 bases and J by 1 base, with 9 bases left in between. In germline, CDR1 is GTSNPN, CDR2 SVGIG (reference sequence). Treatment given: over 15 received Ad26.COV2.S at low or high dose, single or two shots; several received placebo; per-sample allocation not given. Material that was analyzed had been drawn on day 63 after the first vaccine or placebo injection.

The receptor was isolated from a person aged 18-65 years who received the Ad26.COV2.S COVID-19 vaccine or a placebo. The input for sequencing was peripheral blood, taken in a trial of Ad26.COV2.S vaccine versus placebo. The V gene is TRBV30, the J gene TRBJ2-1; tentative D call: TRBD2 (5 bases). The CDR3, as DNA: TGTGCCTGGAGTAACCAGCGGTCCTACAATGAGCAGTTCTTC. It encodes CAWSNQRSYNEQFF.